These T cell receptor beta chains were read from a single sample in a study of blood T cell repertoires in COVID-19. Generated by immunoSEQ multiplex PCR, the TCRdb table keeps only in-frame clones and is missing some. The profile covers 150,000 to 200,000 clones, with approximately 90% appearing a single time and 5.5% to 7% taken by the ten largest. Sample: peripheral blood. The receptors originated from a middle-aged man with active or convalescent COVID-19. CDR3s include the opening cysteine and the closing phenylalanine or tryptophan. The order of the fields is clone size, J gene, V gene, D gene, CDR3 protein, CDR3 DNA. A D gene is named only where the DNA matches it firmly. For some rows the clone size is stated as once, few or many, or as a class when expanded; others skip it.

clone size: once
J gene: TRBJ2-7
V gene: TRBV11-2
D gene: -
CDR3 protein: CASSSGGPYEQYF
CDR3 DNA: TGTGCCAGCAGCTCTGGCGGCCCCTACGAGCAGTACTTC

clone size: -
J gene: TRBJ1-2
V gene: TRBV4-2
D gene: TRBD1
CDR3 protein: CASSQPGQLYGYTF
CDR3 DNA: TGTGCCAGCAGCCAACCGGGACAGCTCTATGGCTACACCTTC

clone size: -
J gene: TRBJ2-3
V gene: TRBV5-1
D gene: -
CDR3 protein: CASSPNSGVRGDTQYF
CDR3 DNA: TGCGCCAGCAGCCCAAACTCAGGGGTAAGAGGAGATACGCAGTATTTT

clone size: -
J gene: TRBJ1-5
V gene: TRBV9
D gene: TRBD1
CDR3 protein: CASSQGQGRDQPQHF
CDR3 DNA: TGTGCCAGCAGCCAGGGACAGGGCAGGGATCAGCCCCAGCATTTT

clone size: -
J gene: TRBJ1-3
V gene: TRBV2
D gene: -
CDR3 protein: CASGVSRGTGNTIYF
CDR3 DNA: TGTGCCAGTGGGGTGAGCAGGGGAACTGGAAACACCATATATTTT

clone size: -
J gene: TRBJ2-1
V gene: TRBV7-9
D gene: TRBD2
CDR3 protein: CASSTGLAGAYNEQFF
CDR3 DNA: TGTGCCAGCAGCACGGGACTAGCGGGTGCCTACAATGAGCAGTTCTTC

clone size: once
J gene: TRBJ1-2
V gene: TRBV6-5
D gene: TRBD1
CDR3 protein: CASSPTGDRGATF
CDR3 DNA: TGTGCCAGCAGCCCCACCGGGGACAGGGGGGCCACCTTC

clone size: -
J gene: TRBJ2-4
V gene: TRBV2
D gene: -
CDR3 protein: CASSRPSPSKNIQYF
CDR3 DNA: TGTGCCAGCAGTAGACCTAGCCCGTCCAAAAACATTCAGTACTTC

clone size: -
J gene: TRBJ2-1
V gene: TRBV4-2
D gene: -
CDR3 protein: CASSQARDNEQFF
CDR3 DNA: TGTGCCAGCAGCCAAGCTCGTGACAATGAGCAGTTCTTC

clone size: -
J gene: TRBJ2-5
V gene: TRBV3-1/TRBV3-2
D gene: -
CDR3 protein: CASSQSGVGTQYF
CDR3 DNA: TGTGCCAGCAGCCAGTCGGGAGTAGGGACCCAGTACTTC

clone size: -
J gene: TRBJ2-2
V gene: TRBV10-1
D gene: TRBD2
CDR3 protein: CASNLPPGLATGELFF
CDR3 DNA: TGCGCCAGCAATCTTCCTCCGGGACTAGCCACCGGGGAGCTGTTTTTT

clone size: -
J gene: TRBJ2-7
V gene: TRBV6-5
D gene: TRBD2
CDR3 protein: CATHWTSGSYEQYF
CDR3 DNA: TGTGCCACCCATTGGACTAGCGGTTCCTACGAGCAGTACTTC

clone size: few
J gene: TRBJ1-4
V gene: TRBV28
D gene: -
CDR3 protein: CASSTTGEKLFF
CDR3 DNA: TGTGCCAGCAGTACCACAGGGGAAAAACTGTTTTTT

clone size: -
J gene: TRBJ2-2
V gene: TRBV19
D gene: -
CDR3 protein: CASKRDTNTGELFF
CDR3 DNA: TGTGCCAGCAAACGGGACACGAACACCGGGGAGCTGTTTTTT

clone size: -
J gene: TRBJ1-1
V gene: TRBV28
D gene: TRBD1
CDR3 protein: CASSLFRQGTKNTEAFF
CDR3 DNA: TGTGCCAGCAGTTTATTCCGACAGGGGACAAAGAACACTGAAGCTTTCTTT

clone size: -
J gene: TRBJ2-1
V gene: TRBV2
D gene: -
CDR3 protein: CASTITGYNEQFF
CDR3 DNA: TGTGCCAGCACTATAACAGGGTACAATGAGCAGTTCTTC

clone size: -
J gene: TRBJ2-2
V gene: TRBV11-2
D gene: -
CDR3 protein: CASSPERRANTGELFF
CDR3 DNA: TGTGCCAGCAGCCCTGAGCGCCGCGCGAACACCGGGGAGCTGTTTTTT

clone size: -
J gene: TRBJ1-1
V gene: TRBV7-9
D gene: TRBD1
CDR3 protein: CASSKYRQGAMNTEAFF
CDR3 DNA: TGTGCCAGCAGCAAGTACCGACAGGGGGCCATGAACACTGAAGCTTTCTTT

clone size: -
J gene: TRBJ1-2
V gene: TRBV29-1
D gene: -
CDR3 protein: CSVESHNNYGYTF
CDR3 DNA: TGCAGCGTTGAAAGTCACAACAACTATGGCTACACCTTC

clone size: -
J gene: TRBJ2-6
V gene: TRBV9
D gene: -
CDR3 protein: CASSVQGAGANVLTF
CDR3 DNA: TGTGCCAGCAGCGTACAAGGGGCTGGGGCCAACGTCCTGACTTTC

clone size: -
J gene: TRBJ2-3
V gene: TRBV7-3
D gene: -
CDR3 protein: CASSLDGSLTDTQYF
CDR3 DNA: TGTGCCAGCAGCTTAGACGGTAGCCTCACAGATACGCAGTATTTT

clone size: -
J gene: TRBJ1-1
V gene: TRBV4-1
D gene: -
CDR3 protein: CASSQGRGGRQNTEAFF
CDR3 DNA: TGCGCCAGCAGCCAAGGAAGGGGGGGACGGCAGAACACTGAAGCTTTCTTT

clone size: -
J gene: TRBJ1-1
V gene: TRBV11-2
D gene: TRBD1
CDR3 protein: CASSLSDRLGTDKEAFF
CDR3 DNA: TGTGCCAGCAGCCTTTCGGACAGGCTTGGAACCGACAAAGAAGCTTTCTTT